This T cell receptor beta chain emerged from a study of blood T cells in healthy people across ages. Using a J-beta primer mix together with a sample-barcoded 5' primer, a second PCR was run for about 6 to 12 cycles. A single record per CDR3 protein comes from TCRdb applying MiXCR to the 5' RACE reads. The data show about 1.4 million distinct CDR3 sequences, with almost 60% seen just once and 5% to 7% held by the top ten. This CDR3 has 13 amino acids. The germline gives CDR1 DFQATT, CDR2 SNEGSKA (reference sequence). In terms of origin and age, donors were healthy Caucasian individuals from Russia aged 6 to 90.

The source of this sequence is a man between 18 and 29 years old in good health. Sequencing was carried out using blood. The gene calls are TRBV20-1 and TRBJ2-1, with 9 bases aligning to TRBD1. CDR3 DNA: TGCATTGTCTCCGGGGACAGGGCGGATGAGCAGTTCTTC. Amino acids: CIVSGDRADEQFF.